The source of this T cell receptor beta chain is a study of cytomegalovirus exposure and HLA in healthy donors. Findings and caveats of the study: In an earlier analysis, about 87% or about 30%: the productive usage of most TCR beta V segments.

With regard to this clone: Its antigen is not known.

Primers for the PCR totalled 60 Vbeta and 13 Jbeta. Some clones are missing from TCRdb's copy, which holds only in-frame ones; the method was immunoSEQ multiplex PCR. The sample yields approximately 140,000 clones, about 73% seen once. The germline gives CDR1 MNHNS, CDR2 SASEGT. The length of the CDR3 is 15 residues. V lost 5 bases, J lost 8 bases, and 12 bases stayed unmatched. Each donor's status was that of a healthy bone marrow donor. Each donor was nominally healthy when sampled (though unrecorded immune exposures were likely). Sequenced sample: PBMCs. The clonotype was recovered from a human donor in good health. The chain is built from TRBV6-1 and TRBJ2-1; 7 bases fit TRBD2. The CDR3 reads CASSPGAASGYEQFF. In DNA, the CDR3 is TGTGCCAGCAGTCCCGGTGCGGCTAGCGGCTATGAGCAGTTCTTC.